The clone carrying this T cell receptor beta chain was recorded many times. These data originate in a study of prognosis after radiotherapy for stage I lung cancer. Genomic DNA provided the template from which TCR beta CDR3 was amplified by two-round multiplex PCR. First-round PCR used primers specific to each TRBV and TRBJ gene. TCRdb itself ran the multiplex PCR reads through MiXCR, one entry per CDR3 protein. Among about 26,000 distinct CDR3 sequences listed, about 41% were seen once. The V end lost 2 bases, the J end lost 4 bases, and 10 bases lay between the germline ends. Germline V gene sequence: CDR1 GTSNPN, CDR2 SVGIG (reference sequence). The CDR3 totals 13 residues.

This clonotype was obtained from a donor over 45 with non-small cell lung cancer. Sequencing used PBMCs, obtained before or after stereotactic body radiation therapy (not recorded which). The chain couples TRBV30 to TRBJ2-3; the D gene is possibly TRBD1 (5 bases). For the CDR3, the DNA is TGTGCCTGGAGTATGGGGCAAGCAGATACGCAGTATTTT. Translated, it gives CAWSMGQADTQYF.